A selection of T cell receptor beta chains follows, all from one sample in a study of human T cells and chemical hapten exposure. TCRdb reanalysed the RACE reads using MiXCR and keeps one entry per CDR3 protein. Of roughly 180,000 distinct CDR3 sequences listed, about 14% are singletons. Material: whole blood, obtained in connection with sensitization to the hapten diphenylcyclopropenone (DPC). The origin of the receptors is a woman aged 25 to 39 with alopecia areata. Some clones in this sample may be carry-over from other donors' samples. Each CDR3 is given with its conserved first and last residue. Fields, in order: clone size, V gene, CDR3 length, J gene, D gene, CDR3 protein, CDR3 DNA. The D gene is left open where the match is weak. The size of a clone is reported for some rows only, either as once, few or many, or as a class for expanded clones.

-	TRBV7-9	13	TRBJ1-1	-	CASIDDMNTEAFF	TGTGCCAGCATAGATGACATGAACACTGAAGCTTTCTTT
few	TRBV9	14	TRBJ1-6	-	CASSVRVDNSPLHF	TGTGCCAGCAGCGTAAGGGTGGATAATTCACCCCTCCACTTT
-	TRBV24-1	14	TRBJ1-2	-	CATSDLYVNYGYTF	TGTGCCACCAGTGATTTGTATGTGAACTATGGCTACACCTTC
few	TRBV7-9	13	TRBJ2-1	-	CASSLVPFNEQFF	TGTGCCAGCAGCTTAGTGCCCTTCAATGAGCAGTTCTTC
few	TRBV20-1	17	TRBJ2-7	-	CSARALRSGSYSYEQYF	TGCAGTGCTAGAGCTCTTCGTTCGGGAAGCTACTCCTACGAGCAGTACTTC
-	TRBV10-3	12	TRBJ1-1	-	CAISYSSGEAFF	TGTGCCATCAGTTATTCTTCGGGTGAAGCTTTCTTT
many	TRBV7-2	15	TRBJ1-1	-	CASSLARGRGTEAFF	TGTGCCAGCAGCTTAGCGCGGGGCCGGGGCACTGAAGCTTTCTTT
many	TRBV29-1	8	TRBJ2-3	-	CSVDTQYF	TGCAGCGTGGATACGCAGTATTTT
-	TRBV12-3/TRBV12-4	16	TRBJ2-1	-	CASNPLGGGSGNEQFF	TGTGCCAGCAATCCCCTAGGGGGGGGGAGCGGCAATGAGCAGTTCTTC
-	TRBV28	14	TRBJ1-5	-	CAGGRGWGNQPQHF	TGTGCCGGAGGGAGAGGGTGGGGAAATCAGCCCCAGCATTTT
-	TRBV5-1	15	TRBJ1-1	-	CASSPQHRADTEAFF	TGCGCCAGCAGCCCGCAACACAGGGCAGACACTGAAGCTTTCTTT
-	TRBV7-8	16	TRBJ2-1	-	CASSLDLASAVDEQFF	TGTGCCAGCAGCTTAGATTTAGCGTCAGCGGTGGATGAGCAGTTCTTC
many	TRBV12-3/TRBV12-4	15	TRBJ2-7	-	CASSLQDVLSYEQYF	TGTGCCAGCAGTTTACAGGACGTACTTTCTTACGAGCAGTACTTC
-	TRBV6-2/TRBV6-3	15	TRBJ2-7	-	CASSRQASSTYEQYF	TGTGCCAGCAGTAGACAGGCCTCCTCCACCTACGAGCAGTACTTC
-	TRBV28	14	TRBJ2-1	TRBD1	CASSSGQGPNEQFF	TGTGCCAGCAGTTCCGGACAGGGTCCGAATGAGCAGTTCTTC
-	TRBV29-1	15	TRBJ1-1	TRBD1	CSVHPTGQGATEAFF	TGCAGCGTTCACCCAACGGGACAGGGGGCAACTGAAGCTTTCTTT
-	TRBV27	13	TRBJ2-5	-	CASSLYSKETQYF	TGTGCCAGCAGTCTTTACTCTAAGGAGACCCAGTACTTC
-	TRBV27	14	TRBJ2-4	-	CASSLRDTKDIQYF	TGTGCCAGCAGTTTAAGGGACACCAAGGACATTCAGTACTTC
-	TRBV5-1	17	TRBJ2-1	TRBD2	CASSLGLAGLAGNEQFF	TGCGCCAGCAGCTTAGGGCTAGCGGGACTAGCTGGGAATGAGCAGTTCTTC
-	TRBV7-8	13	TRBJ2-7	-	CASSLGPPVEQYF	TGTGCCAGCAGCTTAGGACCTCCTGTCGAGCAGTACTTC
-	TRBV4-3	16	TRBJ2-7	-	CASSQDRGTPGNEQYF	TGCGCCAGCAGCCAAGATCGGGGGACCCCGGGAAACGAGCAGTACTTC
-	TRBV6-5	12	TRBJ2-1	-	CASSPPGEEQFF	TGTGCCAGCAGTCCGCCTGGGGAGGAGCAGTTCTTC
-	TRBV11-2	13	TRBJ2-5	-	CASSFGGSETQYF	TGTGCCAGCAGCTTTGGGGGTTCGGAGACCCAGTACTTC
many	TRBV28	10	TRBJ1-5	-	CASGGHFQHF	TGTGCCAGCGGGGGGCATTTTCAGCATTTT
-	TRBV28	16	TRBJ2-1	-	CASKSLTGANYNEQFF	TGTGCCAGCAAGTCCCTTACGGGAGCGAATTACAATGAGCAGTTCTTC
few	TRBV7-2	18	TRBJ2-3	TRBD2	CASSSWTSGRAGADTQYF	TGTGCCAGCAGCTCCTGGACTAGCGGGAGGGCCGGGGCAGATACGCAGTATTTT
many	TRBV11-2	13	TRBJ1-4	-	CASSSGEGEKLFF	TGTGCCAGCAGCTCTGGGGAGGGTGAAAAACTGTTTTTT
few	TRBV28	13	TRBJ2-7	-	CASVRPGAYEQYF	TGTGCCAGCGTGCGACCCGGGGCCTACGAGCAGTACTTC
-	TRBV23-1	18	TRBJ2-3	TRBD1	CASSKNLGQGDNTDTQYF	TGCGCCAGCAGTAAAAACCTAGGACAGGGGGATAACACAGATACGCAGTATTTT
-	TRBV20-1	14	TRBJ1-4	TRBD1	CSAREQGANEKLFF	TGCAGTGCTAGAGAGCAGGGGGCTAATGAAAAACTGTTTTTT
-	TRBV4-3	15	TRBJ1-2	-	CASSQDSGSGYGYTF	TGCGCCAGCAGCCAAGATAGCGGGTCTGGCTATGGCTACACCTTC
few	TRBV9	13	TRBJ1-2	-	CASSPQESYGYTF	TGTGCCAGCAGCCCACAGGAGAGCTATGGCTACACCTTC
many	TRBV7-9	14	TRBJ1-4	-	CACAARAGNEKLFF	TGTGCCTGCGCCGCGAGGGCGGGGAATGAAAAACTGTTTTTT
few	TRBV13	14	TRBJ2-5	-	CASSLLAGSRTQYF	TGTGCCAGCAGCCTACTCGCGGGGTCCCGGACCCAGTACTTC
few	TRBV6-6	16	TRBJ1-5	TRBD1	CASTLRDRGRGQPQHF	TGTGCCAGCACCTTACGTGACAGGGGGCGCGGTCAGCCCCAGCATTTT
few	TRBV5-4	14	TRBJ2-5	TRBD1	CASSQQGREETQYF	TGTGCCAGCAGCCAACAGGGGCGCGAGGAGACCCAGTACTTC
-	TRBV7-3	14	TRBJ2-3	-	CASSLGHPSDTQYF	TGTGCCAGCAGCTTAGGGCATCCGTCAGATACGCAGTATTTT
-	TRBV20-1	13	TRBJ2-7	-	CSAREGASYEQYF	TGCAGTGCTAGAGAGGGGGCCAGCTACGAGCAGTACTTC
many	TRBV11-2	14	TRBJ1-4	TRBD1	CASSMTGLREKLFF	TGTGCCAGCAGCATGACAGGGTTGAGAGAAAAACTGTTTTTT
many	TRBV20-1	13	TRBJ1-2	TRBD1	CSAPGQGSYGYTF	TGCAGTGCTCCGGGACAGGGGAGCTATGGCTACACCTTC
-	TRBV7-2	13	TRBJ1-4	-	CASRARDNEKLFF	TGTGCCAGCAGGGCGCGGGACAATGAAAAACTGTTTTTT
-	TRBV7-9	15	TRBJ2-7	-	CASSLVGGPAYEQYF	TGTGCCAGCAGCTTAGTTGGGGGGCCCGCCTACGAGCAGTACTTC
few	TRBV5-4	14	TRBJ2-3	-	CASSLTASTDTQYF	TGTGCCAGCAGCTTGACAGCTAGCACAGATACGCAGTATTTT
-	TRBV20-1	11	TRBJ2-3	-	CTPRRQDTQYF	TGCACTCCTAGGAGGCAAGATACGCAGTATTTT
-	TRBV7-2	13	TRBJ2-7	TRBD2	CASTKTGGEGQYF	TGTGCCAGCACCAAGACGGGGGGTGAGGGGCAGTACTTC
-	TRBV20-1	14	TRBJ2-7	-	CSAQAGQVPYEQYF	TGCAGTGCTCAAGCGGGACAGGTGCCCTACGAGCAGTACTTC
-	TRBV27	13	TRBJ2-7	-	CASSFAGSYEQYF	TGTGCCAGCAGTTTTGCAGGGTCCTACGAGCAGTACTTC
-	TRBV7-6	16	TRBJ1-1	TRBD1	CASSLESDRVNTEAFF	TGTGCCAGCAGCTTAGAGTCGGACAGGGTGAACACTGAAGCTTTCTTT
few	TRBV5-1	13	TRBJ2-3	-	CASSSGPTDTQYF	TGCGCCAGCAGCTCTGGGCCCACAGATACGCAGTATTTT
-	TRBV28	15	TRBJ1-6	TRBD1	CASSSPGQARPPLHF	TGTGCCAGCAGCTCCCCCGGACAGGCACGACCACCCCTCCACTTT
many	TRBV3-1	16	TRBJ2-2	-	CASSQARGANTGELFF	TGTGCCAGCAGCCAAGCACGGGGCGCGAACACCGGGGAGCTGTTTTTT